This TCR beta chain was sequenced during a study of blood T cells in healthy people across ages. Study conclusions and caveats: From one million sequenced T cells, diversity estimates were lower bounds. Expanded clonotype shifts may have been confounded, as the donors had an unknown CMV status.

The study recruited healthy Caucasian donors from Russia who were aged about 6 to 95. A second about 6 to 12 cycle PCR used barcoded and J-beta primers. TCRdb reanalysed the 5' RACE reads using MiXCR and keeps one entry per CDR3 protein. The top ten clones hold 9.4% of a sample with 760,000 or so distinct CDR3 sequences, about 25% of them seen once. The CDR3 covers 15 residues. Germline loops: CDR1 SQVTM, CDR2 ANQGSEA. With 6 bases removed from V and 2 bases from J, the gap between germline ends came to 19 bases. This clonotype has more than one count but fewer than ten. Its antigen is unidentified. Separately, the same data were catalogued under a study of T cells of mothers and their children. That work contributes: The authors used all extracted RNA for cDNA synthesis, at about 1.5 ug per 15 ul.

This sequence was found in a boy younger than 18 in good health. Source material: blood. V usage is TRBV29-1 and J usage is TRBJ2-5, with D possibly being TRBD2 (7 bases). The CDR3: CSVAGRGGGQETQYF. In DNA, the CDR3 is TGCAGCGTCGCCGGGCGGGGAGGGGGGCAAGAGACCCAGTACTTC.